In its sample, the clone carrying this TCR beta chain was seen many times. These data come from a study of regulatory T cells in long-lasting Graves disease. The authors built TCR beta libraries using iRepertoire HTBI primers and Arm-PCR of CDR3 regions. A single record per CDR3 protein comes from TCRdb applying MiXCR to the multiplex PCR reads. Altogether around 430,000 distinct CDR3 sequences are present, 20% to 25% being singletons, with the ten largest covering around 13%. As for time point: persistent/refractory GD, antithyroid drugs over 5 years with positive TRAb. RNA extracted from PBMCs served as the sequencing template. The CDR3 sequence is 14 residues long. Germline V CDR1 and CDR2: SGHAT, FQNNGV. V was clipped by 6 bases and J by 0 bases, with 12 bases between them.

This chain links TRBV11-2 with TRBJ2-7; D is ambiguous. This clonotype was sampled from a female donor with Graves disease. Sequenced material: peripheral blood mononuclear cells (PBMCs), taken when the disease was refractory, from a patient treated with antithyroid drugs. This CDR3 is CASSLTDNSYEQYF. Written as DNA, the CDR3 is TGTGCCAGCAGTTTGACGGATAACTCCTACGAGCAGTACTTC.